The 6 T cell receptor beta chains given below trace back to one sample, sequenced in a study of graft-versus-host responses after intestinal transplantation. Antigen specificity for these receptors is unknown. The repertoire was sequenced with immunoSEQ multiplex PCR; TCRdb's copy has only in-frame clones and lacks some. The sample has 95,000 to 130,000 clones, approximately 90% seen once; the top ten hold 0.15% to 0.2%. This specimen was unstimulated CD4+ T cells sorted from spleen or lymph node cells, taken before intestinal transplant. Receptors originate from a human donor who received an intestinal transplant.

The chain couples TRBV15 to TRBJ1-2, with 8 nucleotides matching TRBD1. J was trimmed by 6 bases and V by 0 bases; bases with no gene match: 15. The CDR3 has 18 amino acids. From germline, CDR1 is LNHNV and CDR2 YYDKDF (reference sequence). CDR3 sequence reads: CATSRDLLRTGWWDGYTF. The CDR3 coding sequence is TGTGCCACCAGCAGAGATCTCCTCCGGACAGGGTGGTGGGATGGCTACACCTTC.

The V call is TRBV30, the J call TRBJ2-3; D remains unclear. This CDR3 spans 11 amino acids. Germline assignment: CDR1 GTSNPN and CDR2 SVGIG (reference sequence). The V end lost 3 bases, the J end lost 4 bases, and 5 bases lay between the germline ends. DNA for the CDR3: TGTGCCTGGAGGAGAGCAGATACGCAGTATTTT. Its protein is CAWRRADTQYF.

V gene TRBV5-4 combines with J gene TRBJ2-4; TRBD2 agrees at 10 bases. Unmatched junction bases numbered 8, after V lost 0 bases and J lost 5 bases. This CDR3 comprises 17 residues. The germline V gene encodes CDR1 SGHNT and CDR2 YYREEE (reference sequence). The CDR3 DNA reads as TGTGCCAGCAGCTTGGGGAGTGTCCTAGCGGGGGAAAACATTCAGTACTTC. As protein: CASSLGSVLAGENIQYF.

In DNA form, the CDR3 reads TGTGCCAGCAGTCGCGACAGGCGCTATGGCTACACCTTC. Residues: CASSRDRRYGYTF. The chain combines TRBV6-5 with TRBJ1-2; a possible D gene is TRBD1 (6 bases). Deletions cut 5 bases from V and 4 bases from J, with 11 bases between. The CDR3 extends over 13 amino acids. Germline V gene sequence: CDR1 MNHEY, CDR2 SVGAGI.

The CDR3 loop reads CAISESTGSVYDEQYF. The DNA of the CDR3 is TGTGCCATCAGTGAGTCCACAGGGTCTGTCTACGACGAGCAGTACTTC. V and J are TRBV10-3 and TRBJ2-7, with D maybe TRBD1 (6 bases). This CDR3 is 16 amino acids long. The germline CDR1 and CDR2 sequences are ENHRY and SYGVKD. V was trimmed by 0 bases and J by 5 bases, leaving 17 bases between them.

The chain carries TRBV18 and TRBJ1-5; TRBD1 is a possible D gene (6 bases). Germline V gives CDR1 KGHSH, CDR2 LQKENI. CDR3 length: 15 amino acids. V lost 1 base and J 7 bases, leaving 14 bases between the germline ends. CDR3 amino acids: CASSPHTGKGQPQHF. The CDR3 nucleotides read TGTGCCAGCTCACCACATACAGGGAAGGGACAGCCCCAGCATTTT.